These T cell receptor beta chains were read from a single sample in a study of T cells in Graves' hyperthyroidism and ophthalmopathy. TCRdb processed the multiplex PCR reads anew with MiXCR; each CDR3 protein has one entry. The repertoire includes hundreds of thousands of distinct CDR3 sequences, 12% to 15% of them detected once, and 10% to 13% sits in the top ten. Specimen: blood. The origin of the receptors is a woman in her late teens or twenties with Graves' hyperthyroidism. Each CDR3 is given with its conserved first and last residue. A D gene is named only where the DNA matches it firmly. Only part of the rows carry a size: once, few, many, or a class if the clone is expanded.

J gene: TRBJ2-1
CDR3 length: 15
V gene: TRBV20-1
D gene: TRBD2
clone size: few
CDR3 DNA: TGCAGTGCTAGGCCCACTAGCGGGGCGGTGGTTGAGCAGTTCTTC
CDR3 protein: CSARPTSGAVVEQFF

J gene: TRBJ2-1
CDR3 length: 15
V gene: TRBV30
D gene: .
clone size: many
CDR3 DNA: TGTGCCTGGTACGGGGGGCGGGAGTCGCGAGCTGAGCAGTTCTTC
CDR3 protein: CAWYGGRESRAEQFF

J gene: TRBJ2-7
CDR3 length: 16
V gene: TRBV6-1
D gene: .
clone size: few
CDR3 DNA: TGTGCCAGCAGTGAAAATTCCATAGGGTTCTCCTACGAGCAGTACTTC
CDR3 protein: CASSENSIGFSYEQYF

J gene: TRBJ2-7
CDR3 length: 12
V gene: TRBV10-3
D gene: .
clone size: .
CDR3 DNA: TGTGCCATCAGCGGGGAAGCTTACGAGCAGTACTTC
CDR3 protein: CAISGEAYEQYF

J gene: TRBJ1-5
CDR3 length: 13
V gene: TRBV28
D gene: .
clone size: many
CDR3 DNA: TGTGCCAGCAGTTTGTCCCTTTATCAGCCCCAGCATTTT
CDR3 protein: CASSLSLYQPQHF

J gene: TRBJ1-2
CDR3 length: 12
V gene: TRBV28
D gene: .
clone size: many
CDR3 DNA: TGTGCCAGCAAGAGGGGAGACTATGGCTACACCTTC
CDR3 protein: CASKRGDYGYTF

J gene: TRBJ1-5
CDR3 length: 15
V gene: TRBV18
D gene: .
clone size: many
CDR3 DNA: TGTGCCAGCTCATCGATGGACAGTAGCAATCAGCCCCAGCATTTT
CDR3 protein: CASSSMDSSNQPQHF

J gene: TRBJ1-2
CDR3 length: 13
V gene: TRBV20-1
D gene: .
clone size: few
CDR3 DNA: TGCAGTGTTGAACCGATTATGAGCTATGGCTACACCTTC
CDR3 protein: CSVEPIMSYGYTF

J gene: TRBJ1-2
CDR3 length: 24
V gene: TRBV29-1
D gene: TRBD1
clone size: many
CDR3 DNA: TGCAGCGTTGGCCCGATTGGGGGGGAGACCGGGACAGGGGGCCTCCCAAGACCTAACTATGGCTACACCTTC
CDR3 protein: CSVGPIGGETGTGGLPRPNYGYTF

J gene: TRBJ2-5
CDR3 length: 17
V gene: TRBV3-1
D gene: .
clone size: few
CDR3 DNA: TGTGCCAGCAGCCAAGATCTCGCAGAGAAAGTCCAAGAGACCCAGTACTTC
CDR3 protein: CASSQDLAEKVQETQYF

J gene: TRBJ2-7
CDR3 length: 17
V gene: TRBV7-2
D gene: TRBD2
clone size: many
CDR3 DNA: TGTGCCAGCAGCCCTACCATCGTCCGGCGGGAGGGTAACGAGCAGTACTTC
CDR3 protein: CASSPTIVRREGNEQYF

J gene: TRBJ2-1
CDR3 length: 18
V gene: TRBV15
D gene: .
clone size: .
CDR3 DNA: TGTGCCACCAGCAGAGATGACCTGGTGCAGAGCTCCTACAATGAGCAGTTCTTC
CDR3 protein: CATSRDDLVQSSYNEQFF